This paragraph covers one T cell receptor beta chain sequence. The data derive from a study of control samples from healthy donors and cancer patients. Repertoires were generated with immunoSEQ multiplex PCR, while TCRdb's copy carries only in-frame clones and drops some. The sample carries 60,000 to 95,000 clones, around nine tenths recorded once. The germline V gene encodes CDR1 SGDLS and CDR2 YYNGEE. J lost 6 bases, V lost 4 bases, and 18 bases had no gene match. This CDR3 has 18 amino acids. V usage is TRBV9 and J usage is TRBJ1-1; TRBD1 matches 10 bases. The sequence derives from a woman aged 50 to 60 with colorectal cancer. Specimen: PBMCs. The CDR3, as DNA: TGTGCCAGCAGCCCCAGTGCAGTATCCCCGACAGGGGGCTCTGAAGCTTTCTTT. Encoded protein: CASSPSAVSPTGGSEAFF.